Shown below are 20 T cell receptor beta chains from a single sample sequenced in a study of T cell responses to AZD1222 COVID-19 vaccine. The method was immunoSEQ multiplex PCR; TCRdb's version includes in-frame clones alone and lacks a portion of them. Seen here are roughly 120,000 clones, around 94% observed once, and the top ten hold around 1.5%. This sample comprised peripheral blood, obtained 28 days after the second AZD1222 dose. The receptors shown here come from an adult who received the AZD1222 COVID-19 vaccine.

The CDR3, as DNA: TGTGCCAGCAGCCGGACTAGCGGGCCGCAAGAGACCCAGTACTTC. It yields the protein CASSRTSGPQETQYF. The chain combines TRBV4-2 with TRBJ2-5, with 11 bases fitting TRBD2. V gave up 4 bases and J gave up 2 bases; unmatched junction bases: 3. Germline V gene data show CDR1 as LGHNA and CDR2 as YNFKEQ. The CDR3 is 15 residues long.

This rearrangement joins TRBV19 to TRBJ1-2; 8 bases align to TRBD1. The CDR3 consists of 15 residues. In germline, CDR1 is LNHDA, CDR2 SQIVND (reference sequence). Trimming at V came to 3 bases and at J to 5 bases, leaving 8 bases not matched to a gene. The CDR3 sequence is CASSIQGQGDYGYTF. The CDR3 DNA reads TGTGCCAGTAGTATTCAAGGACAGGGAGATTATGGCTACACCTTC.

The rearrangement links TRBV7-3 to TRBJ1-2; D gene ambiguous. V lost 5 bases and J lost 4, with 20 bases in between. The CDR3 consists of 16 residues. Germline V CDR1 and CDR2: SGHTA, FQGTGA. CDR3 coding DNA: TGTGCCAGCAGCCCAACGAAAAACTCCGGACCCTATGGCTACACCTTC. It specifies CASSPTKNSGPYGYTF.

V and J are TRBV6-5 and TRBJ2-7, with TRBD2 as a possible D gene (6 bases). The ends were cut back, 6 bases at V and 6 bases at J, with 18 bases in the middle. CDR1 is MNHEY, CDR2 SVGAGI, per germline. The CDR3 loop spans 14 amino acids. The CDR3 DNA follows: TGTGCCAGCAGCGATAGTAGGAGGGCCTCCGAGCAGTACTTC. Translated: CASSDSRRASEQYF.

This chain connects TRBV3-1 (or the pseudogene TRBV3-2) to TRBJ2-2; D is perhaps TRBD1 (5 bases). The CDR3 spans 15 residues. Between the trimmed V and J ends, which lost 1 base and 7 bases, there was a span of 13 bases. The V gene's germline CDR1 is LGHDT and CDR2 YNNKEL (reference sequence). The CDR3 DNA reads as TGTGCCAGCAGCCAAGGAAGCAGGGTGAGCGGGGAGCTGTTTTTT. Translated: CASSQGSRVSGELFF.

V usage is TRBV21-1 and J usage is TRBJ2-1. TRBV21-1 is noted as a pseudogene. The CDR3 runs to 15 residues. The CDR3 coding sequence is TGTGCCAGCAGCAAAGTCTATAAGGTACGCAATGAGCAGTTCTTC. This codes for CASSKVYKVRNEQFF.

The rearrangement uses TRBV6-1 and TRBJ2-7, with 12 bases aligning to TRBD2. The CDR3 consists of 15 residues. V shed 2 bases and J 4 bases; nucleotides not matched to a gene: 3. From germline, CDR1 is MNHNS and CDR2 SASEGT. CDR3 sequence: CASSEPSGRAYEQYF. CDR3 in DNA: TGTGCCAGCAGTGAACCTAGCGGGAGGGCTTACGAGCAGTACTTC.

The chain employs TRBV14 and TRBJ2-7, with 10 bases aligning to TRBD2. Trimming at V came to 1 base and at J to 4 bases, leaving 22 bases not matched to a gene. Germline V gene data show CDR1 as SGHDN and CDR2 as FVKESK. This CDR3 spans 21 amino acids. The CDR3 protein is CASSQARRTSGTNLKRYEQYF. CDR3 nucleotides: TGTGCCAGCAGCCAAGCCCGTAGGACTAGCGGCACAAACCTTAAGAGGTACGAGCAGTACTTC.

The gene calls are TRBV28 and TRBJ1-3; a possible D gene is TRBD1 (6 bases). Germline CDR1 is MDHEN and CDR2 is SYDVKM. This CDR3 has 13 amino acids. The germline V and J ends were trimmed by 6 bases and 4 bases, with 10 bases remaining between them. Written as DNA, the CDR3 is TGTGCCAGCAGCCACGACAGGGGAAACACCATATATTTT. Protein sequence: CASSHDRGNTIYF.

The chain recombines TRBV5-1 with TRBJ1-2; a possible D gene is TRBD1 (5 bases). The length of the CDR3 is 14 residues. V was pared by 0 bases and J by 6 bases, with 12 bases between. Germline lookup yields CDR1 SGHRS and CDR2 YFSETQ. The CDR3 sequence is CASSLAAGSDGYTF. The DNA for the CDR3 is TGCGCCAGCAGCTTGGCGGCAGGGTCTGATGGCTACACCTTC.

V and J are TRBV9 and TRBJ1-3; D unresolved. CDR1 and CDR2 from the germline V gene are SGDLS and YYNGEE. The CDR3 spans 16 residues. Deletions cut 3 bases from V and 3 bases from J, with 16 bases between. CDR3 sequence: CASSEDSTHYGNTIYF. The CDR3 region has the DNA TGTGCCAGCAGCGAGGATTCTACCCATTATGGAAACACCATATATTTT.

The chain combines TRBV15 with TRBJ1-5, with a possible D match to TRBD1 (5 bases). The germline V gene encodes CDR1 LNHNV and CDR2 YYDKDF (reference sequence). V lost 0 bases, J lost 5 bases, and 11 bases lay in between. The CDR3 contains 15 residues. Here the CDR3 reads CATSRDRARDQPQHF. CDR3 DNA sequence: TGTGCCACCAGCAGAGACAGGGCAAGAGATCAGCCCCAGCATTTT.

The gene calls are TRBV25-1 and TRBJ2-1, with D perhaps being TRBD1 or TRBD2 (5 bases each). The germline V gene has CDR1 MGHDK and CDR2 SYGVNS. This CDR3 region has 15 residues. V lost 6 bases and J lost 0, with 12 bases in between. CDR3 nucleotides: TGTGCCAGCAGGGGGACCTGGAGCTCCTACAATGAGCAGTTCTTC. Translated: CASRGTWSSYNEQFF.

The CDR3 sequence is CASSSFSGSLSTGELFF. CDR3 nucleotide sequence: TGTGCCAGCAGTTCATTTAGCGGGAGTTTGAGCACCGGGGAGCTGTTTTTT. The chain employs TRBV27 and TRBJ2-2; TRBD2 agrees at 9 bases. The CDR3 length is 17 residues. V was clipped by 4 bases and J by 4 bases; unmatched bases: 10. From germline, CDR1 is MNHEY and CDR2 SMNVEV (reference sequence).

This clone was seen more than once but under ten times. This rearrangement joins TRBV6-1 to TRBJ2-2, with D uncertain. This CDR3 comprises 15 residues. Germline V gene sequence: CDR1 MNHNS, CDR2 SASEGT. Trimming took off 3 bases at V and 1 base at J, with 9 bases between the two ends. The CDR3 sequence: CASSDGRLNTGELFF. CDR3 DNA: TGTGCCAGCAGTGATGGCAGGCTGAACACCGGGGAGCTGTTTTTT.

V and J are TRBV7-8 and TRBJ1-4, with D unclear. The V end lost 5 bases, the J end lost 5 bases, and 15 bases lay between the germline ends. Germline-derived CDR1 and CDR2 are SGHVS and FQNEAQ. The CDR3 runs 15 residues. The CDR3 DNA is TGTGCCAGCAGCATAATGGGATATCGAAATGAAAAACTGTTTTTT. It is translated as CASSIMGYRNEKLFF. The variable domain in full, with the rest retrieved from reference TRBV7-8 and TRBJ1-4, is GAGVSQSPRYKVAKRGQDVALRCDPISGHVSLFWYQQALGQGPEFLTYFQNEAQLDKSGLPSDRFFAERPEGSVSTLKIQRTQQEDSAVYLCASSIMGYRNEKLFFGSGTQLSVL.

The rearrangement joins TRBV5-4 to TRBJ2-1, with 11 bases identical to TRBD2. The junction had 3 bases not matched to a gene; V was cut back by 0 bases and J by 4 bases. The CDR3 sequence is 16 residues long. Germline CDR1 SGHNT, CDR2 YYREEE (reference sequence). The CDR3 bases are TGTGCCAGCAGCTTGGGACTAGCGGGACTTTACAATGAGCAGTTCTTC. As protein: CASSLGLAGLYNEQFF.

This clone was detected once. J is TRBJ1-2 and V is TRBV10-3, with TRBD1 matching 9 bases. V shed 0 bases, J shed 8 bases, and the junction held 4 bases outside the gene matches. CDR1 and CDR2 from the germline V gene are ENHRY and SYGVKD. The CDR3 is 14 amino acids. CDR3 amino acids: CAISESGQGRGYTF. The CDR3 DNA follows: TGTGCCATCAGTGAGTCGGGACAGGGACGGGGCTACACCTTC.

Here the CDR3 DNA reads TGTGCCAGCGGGGATAACACTGAAGCTTTCTTT. This codes for CASGDNTEAFF. The V and J genes are TRBV19 and TRBJ1-1; D call uncertain. Trimming cost V 9 bases and J 2 bases, with 7 bases left between them. The CDR3 totals 11 residues. The V gene's germline CDR1 is LNHDA and CDR2 SQIVND (reference sequence).

In this sample, this clone turned up once. This chain joins TRBV9 and TRBJ2-1, with D possibly TRBD2 on 6 matching bases. CDR3 length: 15 residues. CDR1 is SGDLS, CDR2 YYNGEE, per germline. Trimming left V 0 bases short and J 6 bases short, with 13 bases between. DNA of the CDR3: TGTGCCAGCAGCGTAGCTGCGGGAACAGGCAATGAGCAGTTCTTC. This encodes CASSVAAGTGNEQFF. The variable domain in full, completed from reference TRBV9 and TRBJ2-1, reads DSGVTQTPKHLITATGQRVTLRCSPRSGDLSVYWYQQSLDQGLQFLIQYYNGEERAKGNILERFSAQQFPDLHSELNLSSLELGDSALYFCASSVAAGTGNEQFFGPGTRLTVL.